These 14 T cell receptor beta chains were sequenced from one sample in a study of shared clonotypes between healthy human individuals. Some clones are missing from TCRdb's copy, which holds only in-frame ones; the method was immunoSEQ multiplex PCR. The data hold about 100,000 clones, with almost 70% observed a single time. Sequencing was performed on memory CD8+ T cells sorted from blood. Subset in this sample: CD45RO+ cells pooled with CCR7-negative TemRA cells. These receptors all come from a man under 40 in good health.

This clone was observed a single time. The chain has TRBV6-4 and TRBJ2-2; either TRBD1 or TRBD2 may fit D (5 bases each). Germline assignment: CDR1 MRHNA and CDR2 SNTAGT. This CDR3 contains 13 residues. Trimming cost V 4 bases and J 3 bases, with 6 bases left between them. The chain's CDR3 is CASSGGDTGELFF. For the CDR3, the DNA is TGTGCCAGCAGTGGAGGGGACACCGGGGAGCTGTTTTTT.

This clone was seen only a few times. This sequence joins TRBV28 and TRBJ1-1; D is ambiguous. The CDR3 loop spans 13 amino acids. Germline V CDR1 and CDR2: MDHEN, SYDVKM. V lost 1 base and J 1 base, leaving 4 bases between the germline ends. CDR3 in amino acids: CASSLLANTEAFF. The CDR3 DNA reads TGTGCCAGCAGTTTATTAGCGAACACTGAAGCTTTCTTT.

The J gene is TRBJ2-5, the V gene TRBV2, with 11 positions matching TRBD2. Trimming at V came to 5 bases and at J to 4 bases, leaving 3 bases not matched to a gene. From germline, CDR1 is SNHLY and CDR2 FYNNEI. The CDR3 extends over 14 amino acids. The CDR3 reads CASSPGTSGETQYF. DNA of the CDR3: TGTGCCAGCAGTCCCGGGACTAGCGGAGAGACCCAGTACTTC. Filled out from reference TRBV2 and TRBJ2-5, the complete variable domain reads EPEVTQTPSHQVTQMGQEVILRCVPISNHLYFYWYRQILGQKVEFLVSFYNNEISEKSEIFDDQFSVERPDGSNFTLKIRSTKLEDSAMYFCASSPGTSGETQYFGPGTRLLVL.

This clone was seen a handful of times. The V and J genes are TRBV5-6 and TRBJ2-5, with D unclear. The CDR3 runs 11 residues. In germline, CDR1 is SGHDT, CDR2 YYEEEE. Trimming shortened V by 3 bases and J by 7 bases, and 7 bases separated the two germline ends. CDR3: CASSSRGTQYF. CDR3 nucleotides: TGTGCCAGCAGCTCGCGAGGGACCCAGTACTTC.

The chain carries TRBV28 and TRBJ2-7, with 10 bases lining up with TRBD1. The junction had 4 bases not matched to a gene; V was cut back by 7 bases and J by 4 bases. The CDR3 loop spans 13 amino acids. From germline, CDR1 is MDHEN and CDR2 SYDVKM. CDR3 loop: CASNQGQGYEQYF. CDR3 bases: TGTGCCAGCAACCAGGGACAGGGGTACGAGCAGTACTTC. The whole variable domain, filled in from reference TRBV28 and TRBJ2-7, reads DVKVTQSSRYLVKRTGEKVFLECVQDMDHENMFWYRQDPGLGLRLIYFSYDVKMKEKGDIPEGYSVSREKKERFSLILESASTNQTSMYLCASNQGQGYEQYFGPGTRLTVT.

This chain uses TRBV13 with TRBJ2-7; D is unclear. CDR3 length equals 13 residues. Germline CDR1 and CDR2: PRHDT and FYEKMQ (reference sequence). V lost 2 bases, J lost 3 bases, and 8 bases lay in between. In DNA, the CDR3 is TGTGCCAGCAGCTTAACGAACCGCTACGAGCAGTACTTC. Translated: CASSLTNRYEQYF.

This chain uses TRBV5-4 with TRBJ2-1; 7 bases fit TRBD2. The CDR3 totals 15 residues. Germline V gene data show CDR1 as SGHNT and CDR2 as YYREEE (reference sequence). Trimming took 5 bases from V and 7 from J; bases not matched to a gene: 12. The DNA for the CDR3 is TGTGCCAGCAGTCCACCGGACGCGGGAGCTAATGAGCAGTTCTTC. It translates to CASSPPDAGANEQFF.

As regards this clone: This may come from a read error, since a much larger clone is one base off. The V and J genes are TRBV2 and TRBJ1-2; D not certain. Germline CDR1 reads SNHLY; CDR2 reads FYNNEI. This CDR3 spans 11 amino acids. With 6 bases removed from V and 1 base from J, the gap between germline ends came to 3 bases. The CDR3 is CASSGNYGYTF. CDR3 nucleotide sequence: TGTGCCAGCAGCGGTAACTATGGCTACACCTTC.

This clone was seen only a few times. The chain links TRBV7-3 to TRBJ2-1, with a weak D call TRBD1 (5 bases). Germline CDR1 reads SGHTA; CDR2 reads FQGTGA. CDR3 length: 16 amino acids. V dropped 3 bases and J dropped 7 bases, with 19 bases sitting between them. DNA for the CDR3: TGTGCCAGCAGCTTCCAGAGCCCGAATTCAGGGAATGAGCAGTTCTTC. It codes for CASSFQSPNSGNEQFF. Looking up the rest from reference TRBV7-3 and TRBJ2-1 gives the full variable domain: GAGVSQTPSNKVTEKGKYVELRCDPISGHTALYWYRQSLGQGPEFLIYFQGTGAADDSGLPNDRFFAVRPEGSVSTLKIQRTERGDSAVYLCASSFQSPNSGNEQFFGPGTRLTVL.

The CDR3 loop reads CASSLVRGDREQYF. Here the CDR3 DNA reads TGTGCCAGCAGCTTAGTACGTGGGGATCGCGAGCAGTACTTC. This chain links TRBV7-2 with TRBJ2-7; D gene unclear. There are 14 residues in the CDR3. Trimming removed 1 base from V and 6 bases from J, with 13 bases in between. Germline V gene lookup returns CDR1 SGHTA and CDR2 FQGNSA.

J is TRBJ2-1 and V is TRBV6-9; 7 bases match TRBD1. The CDR3 is made up of 13 amino acids. The V gene end was trimmed by 6 bases and the J gene end by 9 bases; junction bases not matched to a gene: 8. Germline values: CDR1 MNHGY, CDR2 SVAAGI. CDR3 in amino acids: CASRGDSTGEQFF. CDR3 DNA sequence: TGTGCCAGCAGGGGGGACAGTACCGGTGAGCAGTTCTTC.

The chain recombines TRBV5-5 with TRBJ1-1; the D is unclear. The CDR3 is 13 amino acids. Looked up from germline, CDR1 is SGHKS and CDR2 is YYEKEE (reference sequence). V was clipped by 0 bases and J by 0 bases, with 3 bases between them. The CDR3 DNA follows: TGTGCCAGCAGCTTGGCAGTGAACACTGAAGCTTTCTTT. Translated: CASSLAVNTEAFF.

V usage is TRBV13 and J usage is TRBJ2-1; 9 bases are shared with TRBD1. This CDR3 has 17 residues. After removal of 2 bases from V and 12 bases from J, the junction contained 17 bases not matched to a gene. Germline values: CDR1 PRHDT, CDR2 FYEKMQ (reference sequence). CDR3 sequence reads: CASSLSGGTGLVGGQFF. For the CDR3, the DNA is TGTGCCAGCAGCTTAAGTGGCGGGACAGGGTTAGTAGGTGGGCAGTTCTTC. Full variable domain (remainder filled in from reference TRBV13 and TRBJ2-1): AAGVIQSPRHLIKEKRETATLKCYPIPRHDTVYWYQQGPGQDPQFLISFYEKMQSDKGSIPDRFSAQQFSDYHSELNMSSLELGDSALYFCASSLSGGTGLVGGQFFGPGTRLTVL.

The V gene is TRBV5-1, the J gene TRBJ2-3; 8 nucleotides align to TRBD1. The germline V gene has CDR1 SGHRS and CDR2 YFSETQ. With 7 bases clipped from V and 2 bases from J, the junction kept 6 bases outside the gene matches. This CDR3 region has 14 residues. CDR3 in DNA: TGCGCCAGCTGGACAGGGTTTCACACAGATACGCAGTATTTT. This sequence encodes CASWTGFHTDTQYF.